The 8 T cell receptor beta chains listed next were all sequenced from one sample in a study of tumor and adjacent non-tumor tissue in lung cancer. The template was RNA from unsorted bulk tissue. This non-tumor lung sample came from over 3 cm beyond the tumor edge. A modified ARM-PCR protocol with three rounds of nested PCR amplified TCRbeta. Each CDR3 protein is one row after TCRdb ran MiXCR on the multiplex PCR reads. The data hold tens of thousands of distinct CDR3 sequences, with about 61% observed a single time. The source material was distant non-tumor lung tissue. These receptors were obtained from a man in his 70s with non-small cell lung cancer.

V usage is TRBV11-2 and J usage is TRBJ1-3; D is uncertain. The CDR3 runs to 15 residues. The V gene's germline CDR1 is SGHAT and CDR2 FQNNGV. The V end was cut by 7 bases, the J end by 3 bases, with 16 bases between. The CDR3 DNA sequence: TGTGCCAGCAAGTTGGGCACGAGCTTTGGAAACACCATATATTTT. Translated, it gives CASKLGTSFGNTIYF.

This sequence joins TRBV5-1 and TRBJ2-2; the match to TRBD1 covers 10 bases. Germline V gives CDR1 SGHRS, CDR2 YFSETQ. Unmatched junction bases numbered 13, after V lost 3 bases and J lost 14 bases. This CDR3 has 15 amino acids. CDR3 residues: CASSWMTGGTEELFF. CDR3 in DNA: TGCGCCAGCAGCTGGATGACAGGGGGCACCGAGGAACTGTTTTTT. The whole variable domain, filled in from reference TRBV5-1 and TRBJ2-2, reads KAGVTQTPRYLIKTRGQQVTLSCSPISGHRSVSWYQQTPGQGLQFLFEYFSETQRNKGNFPGRFSGRQFSNSRSEMNVSTLELGDSALYLCASSWMTGGTEELFFGEGSRLTVL.

With regard to this clonotype: The conserved phenylalanine or tryptophan normally closing the CDR3 is absent here, so this likely arose from a read error. The gene calls are TRBV6-5 and TRBJ1-3, with 7 bases lining up with TRBD1. Trimming took 7 bases from V and 0 from J; bases not matched to a gene: 9. Germline CDR1 and CDR2: MNHEY and SVGAGI. CDR3 size: 16 residues. In nucleotides, the CDR3 is TGTGCCAGCATTCGGACTGGGACAGTCTCTGGAAACACCATATATTCT. Translated: CASIRTGTVSGNTIYS.

Points on this clonotype: Compared with germline, one end of the junction differs, possibly owing to a read error. J is TRBJ1-5 and V is TRBV6-5; no clear D. Germline lookup yields CDR1 MNHEY and CDR2 SVGAGI. The CDR3 sequence is 13 residues long. Written as DNA, the CDR3 is TGTACCAGCAGCTACTCGCAGGACCAGCCCCAGCATTTT. Protein: CTSSYSQDQPQHF.

A word on this clonotype: Relative to the germline gene, one junction end is altered; a read error may explain this. The chain has TRBV5-4 and TRBJ2-1, with a tentative D call TRBD2 (6 bases). The CDR3 has 14 residues. Germline CDR1 reads SGHNT; CDR2 reads YYREEE (reference sequence). The CDR3 is CASSPRRDFNEHFF. The CDR3, as DNA: TGTGCCAGCAGCCCCCGGAGGGATTTCAATGAGCACTTCTTC. Full variable domain (outside the CDR3, taken from reference TRBV5-4 and TRBJ2-1): ETGVTQSPTHLIKTRGQQVTLRCSSQSGHNTVSWYQQALGQGPQFIFQYYREEENGRGNFPPRFSGLQFPNYSSELNVNALELDDSALYLCASSPRRDFNEHFFGPGTRLTVL.

Regarding this clonotype: A junction boundary mismatches the germline segment, possibly from a read error. The chain is built from TRBV7-9 and TRBJ2-7; 10 bases align to TRBD1. The CDR3 extends over 15 amino acids. Per the germline V gene, CDR1 is SEHNR and CDR2 is FQNEAQ (reference sequence). The CDR3 loop is CSSSPQTGGPSGQYF. The DNA for the CDR3 is TGTTCCAGCAGCCCACAGACAGGGGGCCCCTCCGGGCAGTACTTC.

A remark on this clonotype: Mismatch with germline at one junction end may stem from a read error. DNA of the CDR3: TGCACCACACACTCGACAGGGGGCTTCCACGAGCAGTATTTC. It yields the protein CTTHSTGGFHEQYF. The chain recombines TRBV10-2 with TRBJ2-7; 10 bases are shared with TRBD1. This CDR3 is built from 14 residues. CDR1 and CDR2 from the germline V gene are WSHSY and SAAADI.

Turning to this clonotype: Since a much larger clone is just one base distant, this may be a read error. This rearrangement joins TRBV12-5 to TRBJ1-2, with 8 bases lining up with TRBD1. The CDR3 sequence is 12 residues long. Germline values: CDR1 LGHNT, CDR2 FRNRAP. The CDR3: CASALDRAGCTF. CDR3 sequence (DNA): TGTGCTAGTGCCTTGGACAGGGCTGGCTGCACCTTC.